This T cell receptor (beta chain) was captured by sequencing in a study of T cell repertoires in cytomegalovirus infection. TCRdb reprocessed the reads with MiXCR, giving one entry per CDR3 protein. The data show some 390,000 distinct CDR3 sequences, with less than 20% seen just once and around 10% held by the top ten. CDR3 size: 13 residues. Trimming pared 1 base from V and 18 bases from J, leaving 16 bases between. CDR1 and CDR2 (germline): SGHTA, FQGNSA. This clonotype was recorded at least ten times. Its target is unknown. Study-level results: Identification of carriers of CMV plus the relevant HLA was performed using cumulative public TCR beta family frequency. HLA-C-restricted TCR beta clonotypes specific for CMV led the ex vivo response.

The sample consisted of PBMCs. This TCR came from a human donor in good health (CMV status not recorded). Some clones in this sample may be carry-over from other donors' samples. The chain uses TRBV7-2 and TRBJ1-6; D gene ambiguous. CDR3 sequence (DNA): TGTGCCAGCAGCTTAGGCGGGAACGAAGCTCCCCACTTT. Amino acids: CASSLGGNEAPHF.